A single sample gave rise to the 30 T cell receptor beta chains below, sequenced in a study of T cells in Graves' hyperthyroidism and ophthalmopathy. TCR beta CDR3 regions were amplified from RNA transcripts. The TCR CDR3 was amplified in a first-round RT-PCR using the HTBI primer set. MiXCR was run by TCRdb on the multiplex PCR reads, yielding one entry per CDR3 protein. The data show 400,000 to 600,000 distinct CDR3 sequences, about 16% seen once. Sequencing used blood. The source is a woman aged 30 to 39 with Graves' ophthalmopathy.

The J gene is TRBJ2-5, the V gene TRBV15, with a weak D call TRBD2 (6 bases). The CDR3 covers 15 residues. The ends were cut back, 0 bases at V and 5 bases at J, with 13 bases in the middle. Germline CDR1 is LNHNV and CDR2 is YYDKDF (reference sequence). The chain's CDR3 is CATSRESSVRETQYF. The DNA for the CDR3 is TGTGCCACCAGCAGAGAGTCTAGCGTCAGGGAGACCCAGTACTTC.

Ten or more counts support this clonotype. The chain carries TRBV7-9 and TRBJ2-2; D not resolved. CDR3 length: 14 amino acids. V lost 3 bases, J lost 6 bases, and 11 bases lay in between. Germline CDR1 is SEHNR and CDR2 is FQNEAQ (reference sequence). The CDR3 DNA is TGTGCCAGCAGCTTGAGCGAGTACGCCGGGGAGCTGTTTTTT. It codes for CASSLSEYAGELFF.

This clonotype was counted only a few times. This may arise from a read error, as a much more abundant clone is one base away. The V and J genes are TRBV12-3 or TRBV12-4 and TRBJ1-1; no clear D. The CDR3 sequence is 13 residues long. CDR3 region: CASSRSGNTGAFF. The CDR3 DNA is TGTGCCAGCAGCCGGTCGGGTAACACTGGAGCTTTCTTT.

Only a few counts were recorded for this clonotype. V is TRBV12-3 or TRBV12-4 and J is TRBJ2-7; the D gene is possibly TRBD2 (6 bases). The CDR3 totals 13 residues. V dropped 6 bases and J dropped 4 bases, with 13 bases sitting between them. The CDR3, as DNA: TGTGCCAGCAGCCGGGGGTCAGATTACGAGCAGTACTTC. Amino acid sequence: CASSRGSDYEQYF.

The V gene is TRBV14, the J gene TRBJ2-1; 7 bases line up with TRBD1. The V gene end was trimmed by 4 bases and the J gene end by 12 bases; junction bases not matched to a gene: 6. The CDR3 has 12 amino acids. The V gene's germline CDR1 is SGHDN and CDR2 FVKESK. The CDR3 bases are TGTGCCAGCAGCCGGTCGACAGGGTTGCAGTTCTTC. Translation gives CASSRSTGLQFF.

Worth noting for this clonotype: Given a much more abundant clone one base away, this may be a read error. The conserved closing phenylalanine or tryptophan is absent in this CDR3, likely reflecting a read error. V is TRBV19 and J is TRBJ1-1; D is unresolved. Germline V CDR1 and CDR2: LNHDA, SQIVND (reference sequence). Trimming left V 1 base short and J 0 bases short, with 9 bases between. The CDR3 spans 15 residues. The CDR3 spells CASSIGAGLNTEAFS. The CDR3 nucleotides are TGTGCCAGTAGTATAGGGGCCGGACTGAACACTGAAGCTTTCTCT.

A few counts support this clonotype. The junction departs from germline at one end; a sequencing error may be responsible. The rearrangement joins TRBV28 to TRBJ2-7, with 11 positions matching TRBD2. The CDR3 length is 18 residues. In germline, CDR1 is MDHEN, CDR2 SYDVKM. The CDR3 region has the DNA TGTGCCGGCAGTTCTCTAATTATGACTAGCGGGACCCTGTACGAGCAGTACTTC. Its translation: CAGSSLIMTSGTLYEQYF.

This clonotype was detected many times. J is TRBJ2-5 and V is TRBV20-1; the D call may be TRBD1 or TRBD2 (5 bases each). Germline V gene lookup returns CDR1 DFQATT and CDR2 SNEGSKA (reference sequence). This CDR3 has 12 amino acids. The ends were cut back, 6 bases at V and 5 bases at J, with 13 bases in the middle. CDR3 sequence (DNA): TGCAGTGCCGACCCGGGGCTGGAGACCCAGTACTTC. This sequence encodes CSADPGLETQYF.

J is TRBJ2-7 and V is TRBV5-5; 11 bases fit TRBD2. The CDR3 sequence is 15 residues long. V shed 4 bases and J 3 bases; nucleotides not matched to a gene: 6. CDR1 SGHKS and CDR2 YYEKEE come from the germline V gene (reference sequence). The CDR3 DNA follows: TGTGCCAGCAGCGTGGGACTAGCGGCACACTACGAGCAGTACTTC. It is translated as CASSVGLAAHYEQYF.

This clonotype showed up just a few times. The chain couples TRBV2 to TRBJ2-7; 13 positions match TRBD2. Germline trimming cut 6 bases from V and 5 bases from J; bases unmatched to any gene: 10. The CDR3 sequence is 16 residues long. CDR1 and CDR2 (germline): SNHLY, FYNNEI. CDR3 region: CASSRGLAGAGDEQYF. The CDR3 bases are TGTGCCAGCAGCCGCGGACTAGCGGGAGCGGGAGACGAGCAGTACTTC.

The rearrangement uses TRBV11-3 and TRBJ2-7, with D perhaps matching TRBD2 (6 bases). CDR3 length: 18 residues. Germline values: CDR1 SGHNT, CDR2 YENEEA. Trimming left V 4 bases short and J 0 bases short, with 22 bases between. This CDR3 is CASSYLRSFSGYSYEQYF. CDR3 sequence (DNA): TGTGCCAGCAGCTACCTACGATCTTTTAGCGGATACTCCTACGAGCAGTACTTC.

This clonotype was recorded a few times. The genes are TRBV15 and TRBJ2-3, with a weak D call TRBD2 (5 bases). The germline V gene encodes CDR1 LNHNV and CDR2 YYDKDF (reference sequence). Trimming left V 6 bases short and J 6 bases short, with 10 bases between. The CDR3 extends over 12 amino acids. The CDR3 sequence is CATSGSKDTQYF. The CDR3 nucleotides are TGTGCCACCAGTGGGAGCAAGGATACGCAGTATTTT.

V is TRBV12-3 or TRBV12-4 and J is TRBJ2-1, with D perhaps TRBD2 (6 bases). The CDR3 is 12 residues long. V shed 7 bases and J shed 8 bases, with 12 bases lying between them. CDR3 sequence (DNA): TGTGCCAGCACGGGAGTCGGTGATGAGCAGTTCTTC. Its translation is CASTGVGDEQFF.

The sample holds many counts of this clonotype. CDR3 in amino acids: CASSQGTYTSNTGELFF. CDR3 DNA sequence: TGTGCCAGCAGTCAGGGGACCTATACCTCGAACACCGGGGAGCTGTTTTTT. The chain couples TRBV12-3 or TRBV12-4 to TRBJ2-2; D might be TRBD1 (6 bases). V dropped 5 bases and J dropped 0 bases, with 16 bases sitting between them. The CDR3 totals 17 residues.

Only a few counts were recorded for this clonotype. The chain joins TRBV5-4 to TRBJ2-7; D uncertain. Germline V gene data show CDR1 as SGHNT and CDR2 as YYREEE (reference sequence). Trimming pared 2 bases from V and 5 bases from J, leaving 8 bases between. CDR3 length: 12 amino acids. The CDR3 loop is CASSFAQNEQYF. CDR3 nucleotides: TGTGCCAGCAGCTTTGCCCAAAACGAGCAGTACTTC.

The table lists this clonotype with many counts. The chain joins TRBV2 to TRBJ2-5, with D possibly matching TRBD2 (5 bases). V was cut by 1 base and J by 4 bases, with 19 bases left in between. The CDR3 contains 17 residues. Germline CDR1 and CDR2: SNHLY and FYNNEI. CDR3 sequence: CASSEVGSRGLSETQYF. The CDR3 DNA follows: TGTGCCAGCAGTGAAGTGGGTAGCCGGGGTCTGTCAGAGACCCAGTACTTC.

Many counts were recorded for this clonotype. The genes are TRBV20-1 and TRBJ2-7; possibly TRBD2 for D (6 bases). Germline V gene data show CDR1 as DFQATT and CDR2 as SNEGSKA (reference sequence). The length of the CDR3 is 15 residues. V was shortened by 0 bases and J by 0 bases, with 12 bases between the two germline ends. CDR3 protein: CSARDRAGNSYEQYF. In DNA form, the CDR3 reads TGCAGTGCTAGAGATCGGGCGGGAAACTCCTACGAGCAGTACTTC.

This clonotype was counted only a few times. V gene TRBV19 combines with J gene TRBJ2-1; D not resolved. CDR3 size: 10 residues. Trimming cost V 7 bases and J 10 bases, with 8 bases left between them. In germline, CDR1 is LNHDA, CDR2 SQIVND (reference sequence). CDR3 protein: CASKQGEQFF. The CDR3 bases are TGTGCCAGTAAGCAAGGCGAGCAGTTCTTC.

This chain uses TRBV24-1 with TRBJ2-1; D is perhaps TRBD1 (6 bases). This CDR3 has 17 amino acids. The V gene lost 4 bases and the J gene lost 4 bases, with 19 bases spanning the gap. Germline CDR1 is KGHDR and CDR2 is SFDVKD. CDR3 amino acids: CATSDMEPGTRYNEQFF. For the CDR3, the DNA is TGTGCCACCAGTGACATGGAGCCCGGGACAAGGTACAATGAGCAGTTCTTC.

This chain joins TRBV29-1 and TRBJ2-1; D not resolved. This CDR3 has 11 residues. Germline V gene data show CDR1 as SQVTM and CDR2 as ANQGSEA. Trimming cost V 7 bases and J 4 bases, with 8 bases left between them. DNA for the CDR3: TGCAGCGCGAGGATGTACAATGAGCAGTTCTTC. This translates into CSARMYNEQFF.

The chain is built from TRBV7-9 and TRBJ1-2; D is unclear. This CDR3 is built from 14 residues. Germline V gene sequence: CDR1 SEHNR, CDR2 FQNEAQ (reference sequence). V was trimmed by 3 bases and J by 8 bases, leaving 16 bases between them. CDR3 nucleotide sequence: TGTGCCAGCAGCTTGGACTCACAGCCGGGCGGCTACACCTTC. Its translation is CASSLDSQPGGYTF.

V is TRBV19 and J is TRBJ2-1; a possible D gene is TRBD2 (7 bases). This CDR3 comprises 15 residues. V was shortened by 5 bases and J by 7 bases, with 18 bases between the two germline ends. CDR1 is LNHDA and CDR2 is SQIVND in the germline V gene (reference sequence). In DNA form, the CDR3 reads TGTGCCAGTAGTGGGGCGGGGGCCCTGGGAAATGAGCAGTTCTTC. Amino acid sequence: CASSGAGALGNEQFF.

In the case of this clonotype: With a much larger clone just one base away, this may be a read error. The chain is built from TRBV7-3 and TRBJ2-7; TRBD1 matches 9 bases. The CDR3 is made up of 18 amino acids. Trimming took 5 bases from V and 7 from J; bases not matched to a gene: 21. The germline CDR1 and CDR2 sequences are SGHTA and FQGTGA. The CDR3 region has the DNA TGTGCCAGCAGCGCAGGCGGGACAGGGTTAGGGATCTCCAGGGAGCAGTACTTC. Protein sequence: CASSAGGTGLGISREQYF.

The rearrangement uses TRBV6-7 and TRBJ2-1, with 13 bases identical to TRBD2. TRBV6-7 is an ORF, with its function uncertain. With V trimmed by 7 bases and J by 2 bases, 2 bases remained unmatched. This CDR3 has 15 amino acids. CDR3 amino acids: CASTGLAGAYNEQFF. The DNA of the CDR3 is TGTGCCAGCACCGGACTAGCGGGAGCCTACAATGAGCAGTTCTTC.

Many counts were recorded for this clonotype. The chain combines TRBV7-9 with TRBJ1-5; no reliable D call. Germline CDR1 SEHNR, CDR2 FQNEAQ (reference sequence). The CDR3 runs 12 residues. Trimming removed 1 base from V and 7 bases from J, with 5 bases in between. This chain's CDR3 is CASSLDLQPQHF. CDR3 coding DNA: TGTGCCAGCAGCTTAGACCTCCAGCCCCAGCATTTT.

The chain links TRBV3-1 to TRBJ2-7, with 8 bases that match TRBD2. The junction had 17 bases not matched to a gene; V was cut back by 4 bases and J by 0 bases. The CDR3 runs to 19 residues. Germline CDR1 LGHDT, CDR2 YNNKEL (reference sequence). CDR3 region: CASSPGTRVMSGSSYEQYF. The CDR3 DNA is TGTGCCAGCAGCCCCGGGACACGCGTAATGAGCGGGAGCTCCTACGAGCAGTACTTC.

The sample holds many counts of this clonotype. V gene TRBV28 combines with J gene TRBJ2-7; 8 nucleotides align to TRBD1. In germline, CDR1 is MDHEN, CDR2 SYDVKM. The CDR3 is 14 amino acids. The V gene end was trimmed by 3 bases and the J gene end by 6 bases; junction bases not matched to a gene: 7. The CDR3 sequence: CASSFLQGAGEQYF. CDR3 DNA sequence: TGTGCCAGCAGTTTCTTGCAGGGGGCGGGCGAGCAGTACTTC.

This clonotype has only a few counts. This chain connects TRBV9 to TRBJ2-3, with 9 bases that match TRBD2. This CDR3 is built from 16 residues. CDR1 SGDLS and CDR2 YYNGEE come from the germline V gene. After removal of 0 bases from V and 3 bases from J, the junction contained 5 bases not matched to a gene. The CDR3 DNA reads TGTGCCAGCAGCGTAGCGGGTAGCGGGAGAACAGATACGCAGTATTTT. Its protein is CASSVAGSGRTDTQYF. Full variable domain (remainder filled in from reference TRBV9 and TRBJ2-3): DSGVTQTPKHLITATGQRVTLRCSPRSGDLSVYWYQQSLDQGLQFLIQYYNGEERAKGNILERFSAQQFPDLHSELNLSSLELGDSALYFCASSVAGSGRTDTQYFGPGTRLTVL.

This clonotype was counted at least ten times. The chain has TRBV4-1 and TRBJ2-7, with D unresolved. From germline, CDR1 is MGHRA and CDR2 YSYEKL. The CDR3 has 13 amino acids. V lost 1 base to trimming and J lost 4 bases, with 8 bases between them. The CDR3 nucleotides read TGCGCCAGCAGCCAAGGCCGAACGTACGAGCAGTACTTC. Residues: CASSQGRTYEQYF.

The chain joins TRBV15 to TRBJ2-1; no clear D. This CDR3 comprises 12 residues. From germline, CDR1 is LNHNV and CDR2 YYDKDF (reference sequence). The V gene lost 6 bases and the J gene lost 3 bases, with 6 bases spanning the gap. As DNA, the CDR3 is TGTGCCACCAGTCGAAACTACAATGAGCAGTTCTTC. This gives the protein CATSRNYNEQFF. The full variable domain, in which reference TRBV15 and TRBJ2-1 provide the parts outside the CDR3, is DAMVIQNPRYQVTQFGKPVTLSCSQTLNHNVMYWYQQKSSQAPKLLFHYYDKDFNNEADTPDNFQSRRPNTSFCFLDIRSPGLGDTAMYLCATSRNYNEQFFGPGTRLTVL.